This T cell receptor beta chain appears in the sequencing data of a study of shared clonotypes between healthy human individuals. Turning to this clone: Its antigen is currently unknown.

General study results and limits: The donor pool, a small one, limited the genetic and exposure-history diversity represented.

V shed 6 bases, J shed 3 bases, and the junction held 7 bases outside the gene matches. Germline-derived CDR1 and CDR2 are SNHLY and FYNNEI. This CDR3 is built from 15 residues. Measured with immunoSEQ multiplex PCR; TCRdb has only the in-frame clones, and not every one. Of about 2.5 million clones in the sample, 92% were seen once. The V gene is TRBV2, the J gene TRBJ1-4, with 7 bases matching TRBD1. This receptor was obtained from a man in his late teens or twenties in good health. Some clones in this sample may be carry-over from other donors' samples. The sequenced sample consisted of naive CD4+ T cells from PBMCs. Indicated subset: CD45RA+ positively selected. This CDR3 reads CASRRGGTANEKLFF. The DNA of the CDR3 is TGTGCCAGCAGGAGGGGGGGGACAGCTAATGAAAAACTGTTTTTT.